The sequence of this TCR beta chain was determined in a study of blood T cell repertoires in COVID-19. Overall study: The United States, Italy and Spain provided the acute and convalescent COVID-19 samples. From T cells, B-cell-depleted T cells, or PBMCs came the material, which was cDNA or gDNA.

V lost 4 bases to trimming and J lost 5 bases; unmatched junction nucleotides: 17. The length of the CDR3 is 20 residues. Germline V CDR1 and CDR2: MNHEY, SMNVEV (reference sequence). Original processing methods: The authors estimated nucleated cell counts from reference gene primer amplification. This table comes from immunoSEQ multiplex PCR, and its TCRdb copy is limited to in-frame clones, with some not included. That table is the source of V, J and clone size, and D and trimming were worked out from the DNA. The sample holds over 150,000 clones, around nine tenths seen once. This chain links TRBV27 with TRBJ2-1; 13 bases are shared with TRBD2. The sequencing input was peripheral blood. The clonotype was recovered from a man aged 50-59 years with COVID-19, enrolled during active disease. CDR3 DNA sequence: TGTGCCAGCAGTTCCAAACCGGGACTAGCGGGATTTTCGGTAAACAATGAGCAGTTCTTC. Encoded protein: CASSSKPGLAGFSVNNEQFF.